This TCR beta chain was captured in a study of OX40 agonist ivuxolimab in advanced cancers. Study-wide context: The patients received agonistic anti-OX40 (CD134) antibody ivuxolimab. Patients received ivuxolimab, an intravenous treatment, every 2 weeks at 0.01 to 10 mg/kg. Study-level results: Doses of 0.1 to 3.0 mg/kg were accompanied by clonal expansion of CD4+ and CD8+ blood T cells by week 6.

Notes on this clone: Its target is unknown.

The CDR3 covers 14 residues. CDR1 MNHEY and CDR2 SMNVEV come from the germline V gene (reference sequence). V shed 4 bases and J shed 3 bases, with 9 bases lying between them. Assay used: immunoSEQ multiplex PCR; TCRdb lists only in-frame clones, some missing. The sample holds nearly 65,000 clones; 91% are singletons and the top ten take 4% to 4.5%. Autoimmune disease history or systemic immunosuppression barred patients. The sample consisted of CD4+ or CD8+ T cells sorted from blood, taken in a trial of the OX40 agonist ivuxolimab. This sequence was found in an adult with an advanced solid tumor such as melanoma, head and neck, liver or kidney cancer. The gene calls are TRBV27 and TRBJ2-2; D uncertain. The CDR3 coding sequence is TGTGCCAGCAGTTCGCTCTCGGACACCGGGGAGCTGTTTTTT. Translating it yields CASSSLSDTGELFF.